This TCR beta chain appears in the sequencing data of a study of early T cells in non-severe SARS-CoV-2 infection. A single record per CDR3 protein comes from TCRdb applying MiXCR to the 5' RACE reads. The table includes fewer than 65,000 distinct CDR3 sequences, less than 10% detected once. This CDR3 comprises 15 residues. Germline CDR1 reads SGHTA; CDR2 reads FQGNSA. The ends lost 2 bases at V and 1 base at J; junction bases unmatched: 4. The clonotype originates from an adult who was a healthcare worker with PCR-confirmed SARS-CoV-2 infection or an uninfected control (not recorded which). This chain uses TRBV7-2 with TRBJ2-5; the match to TRBD1 covers 7 bases. Sequenced sample: whole blood. For the CDR3, the DNA is TGTGCCAGCAGCTTAAATAGGGACAGCCAAGAGACCCAGTACTTC. Translated, it gives CASSLNRDSQETQYF.